This paragraph reports one TCR beta chain. Its cognate antigen is unknown. The CD4+ fraction was divided into a CD45RA+ naive subset and a CD45RA-negative memory subset. J gave up 4 bases and V 4 bases, and 19 bases lay outside the gene matches. Per the germline V gene, CDR1 is SGHRS and CDR2 is YFSETQ. The CDR3 loop spans 19 amino acids. The material for each subset, its genomic DNA, was split evenly across several immunoSEQ plates. Authors' methods: ImmunoSEQ yielded junction-only sequences lacking quality scores, so filtering differed. Libraries were prepared by immunoSEQ multiplex PCR; TCRdb keeps only in-frame clonotypes and omits some of them. V and J calls and clone size are given by that table; D and trimming were obtained from the DNA. Here the sample spans 2 million to 3 million clones, roughly 93% being singletons. The source of the sample is a study of shared clonotypes between healthy human individuals.

Points from the study as a whole: Tissues were not sampled, only blood, and their repertoires likely differ.

Sequencing input: naive CD4+ T cells from PBMCs. Stated subset: CD45RA+ positively selected. The source of this sequence is a man aged 18 to 35 in good health. Some clones in this sample may be carry-over from other donors' samples. The chain carries TRBV5-1 and TRBJ2-1; 8 bases are shared with TRBD2. The CDR3 reads CASSHPRPPSGSKYNEQFF. DNA for the CDR3: TGCGCCAGCAGCCACCCCCGGCCCCCAAGCGGGAGCAAATACAATGAGCAGTTCTTC.